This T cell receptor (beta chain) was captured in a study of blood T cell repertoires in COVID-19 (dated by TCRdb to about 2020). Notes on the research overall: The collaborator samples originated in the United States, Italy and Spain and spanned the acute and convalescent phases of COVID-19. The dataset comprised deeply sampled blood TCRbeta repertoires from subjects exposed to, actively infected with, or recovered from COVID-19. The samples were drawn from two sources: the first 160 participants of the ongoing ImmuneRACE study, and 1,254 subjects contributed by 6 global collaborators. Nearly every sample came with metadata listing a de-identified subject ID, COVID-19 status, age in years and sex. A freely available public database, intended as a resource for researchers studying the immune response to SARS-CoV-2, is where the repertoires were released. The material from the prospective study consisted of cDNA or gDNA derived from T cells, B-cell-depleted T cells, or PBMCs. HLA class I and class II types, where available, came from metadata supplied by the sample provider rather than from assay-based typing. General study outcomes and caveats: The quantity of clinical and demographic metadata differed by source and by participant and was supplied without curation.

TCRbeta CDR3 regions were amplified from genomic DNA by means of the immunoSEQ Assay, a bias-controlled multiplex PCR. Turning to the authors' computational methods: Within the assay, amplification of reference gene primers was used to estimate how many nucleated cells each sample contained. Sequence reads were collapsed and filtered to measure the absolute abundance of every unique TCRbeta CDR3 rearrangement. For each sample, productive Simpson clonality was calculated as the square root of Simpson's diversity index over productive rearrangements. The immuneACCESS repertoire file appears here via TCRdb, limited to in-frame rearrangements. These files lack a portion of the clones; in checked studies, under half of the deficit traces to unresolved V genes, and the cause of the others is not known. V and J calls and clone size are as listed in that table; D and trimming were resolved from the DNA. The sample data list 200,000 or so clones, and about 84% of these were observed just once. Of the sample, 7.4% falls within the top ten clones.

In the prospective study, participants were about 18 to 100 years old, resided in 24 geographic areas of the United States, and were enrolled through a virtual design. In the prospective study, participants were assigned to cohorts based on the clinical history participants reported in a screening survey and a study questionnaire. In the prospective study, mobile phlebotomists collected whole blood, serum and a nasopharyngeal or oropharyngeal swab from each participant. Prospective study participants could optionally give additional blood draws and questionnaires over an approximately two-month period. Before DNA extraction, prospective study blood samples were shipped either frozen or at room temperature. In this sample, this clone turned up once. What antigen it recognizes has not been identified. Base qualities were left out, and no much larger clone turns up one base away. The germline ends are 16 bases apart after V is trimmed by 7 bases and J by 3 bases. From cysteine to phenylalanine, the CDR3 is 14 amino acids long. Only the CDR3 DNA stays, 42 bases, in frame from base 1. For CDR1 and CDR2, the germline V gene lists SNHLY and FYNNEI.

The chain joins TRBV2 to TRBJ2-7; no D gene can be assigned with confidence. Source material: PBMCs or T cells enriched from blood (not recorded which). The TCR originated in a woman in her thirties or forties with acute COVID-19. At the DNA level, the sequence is TGTGCCAGCAAAGAAACGAGAGCGTTCTACGAGCAGTACTTC. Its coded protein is CASKETRAFYEQYF. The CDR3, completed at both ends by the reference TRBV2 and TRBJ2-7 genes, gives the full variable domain EPEVTQTPSHQVTQMGQEVILRCVPISNHLYFYWYRQILGQKVEFLVSFYNNEISEKSEIFDDQFSVERPDGSNFTLKIRSTKLEDSAMYFCASKETRAFYEQYFGPGTRLTVT.